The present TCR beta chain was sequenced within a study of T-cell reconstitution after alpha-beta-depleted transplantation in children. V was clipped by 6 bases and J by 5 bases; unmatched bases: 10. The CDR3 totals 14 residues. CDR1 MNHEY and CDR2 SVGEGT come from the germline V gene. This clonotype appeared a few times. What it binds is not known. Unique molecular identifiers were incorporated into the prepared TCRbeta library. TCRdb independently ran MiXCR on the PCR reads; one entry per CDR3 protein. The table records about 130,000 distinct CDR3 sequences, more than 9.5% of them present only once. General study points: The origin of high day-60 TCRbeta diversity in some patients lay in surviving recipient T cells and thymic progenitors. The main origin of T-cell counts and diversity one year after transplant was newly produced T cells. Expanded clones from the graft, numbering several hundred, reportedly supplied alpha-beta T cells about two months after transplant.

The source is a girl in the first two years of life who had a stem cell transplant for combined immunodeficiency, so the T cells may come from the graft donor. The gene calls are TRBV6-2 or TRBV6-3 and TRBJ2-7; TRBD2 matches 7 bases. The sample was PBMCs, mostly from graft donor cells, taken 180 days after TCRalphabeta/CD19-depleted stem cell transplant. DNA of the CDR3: TGTGCCAGCAGCCACGGGGCGGGAGTCCACGAGCAGTACTTC. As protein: CASSHGAGVHEQYF.